This T cell receptor (beta chain) emerged from a study of shared clonotypes between healthy human individuals. Every subset had its genomic DNA shared out evenly among several immunoSEQ plates. Only in-frame clones appear in the TCRdb table, and some are missing; sequencing was by immunoSEQ multiplex PCR. The top ten clones hold 1.5% to 2% of a sample with over 2,000,000 clones, roughly 93% of them seen once. The naive CD8 population came from CD45RO-negative cells selected for CCR7, without terminally differentiated effector memory CD45RA+ cells. Notes on this clone: Other DNA sequences of this sample code for an identical CDR3.

Trimming took 1 base from V and 5 from J, leaving 6 bases between them. The length of the CDR3 is 12 residues. Germline V gene lookup returns CDR1 SEHNR and CDR2 FQNEAQ (reference sequence). V is TRBV7-9 and J is TRBJ2-7, with D unclear. This receptor was taken from a man younger than 35 in good health. Some clones in this sample may be carry-over from other donors' samples. The specimen was naive CD8+ T cells from PBMCs. The CDR3 here is CASSLGIDEQYF. In nucleotides, the CDR3 is TGTGCCAGCAGCTTAGGTATTGACGAGCAGTACTTC.